This T cell receptor beta chain was captured in a study of CD8+CD57+ T cells in acquired aplastic anemia. Overall study context: Healthy donors yielded 8.5 million to 13 million CD4+ cell reads on average. Findings of the study overall: Between patients and controls, about 31 CD8+ CDR3 sequences were found in common. Any difference that existed in CD8+ Simpson's diversity between patients and controls was not significant.

The CDR3 length is 15 residues. V shed 5 bases, J shed 0 bases, and the junction held 8 bases outside the gene matches. Germline V gives CDR1 SGHRS, CDR2 YFSETQ. Genomic DNA, serving as template, underwent TCR beta VDJ and CDR3 profiling. Via MiXCR, TCRdb re-called the reads, giving one row per CDR3 protein. Here the sample spans around 200,000 distinct CDR3 sequences, approximately 57% being singletons. Concerning this clonotype itself: Its target is unknown.

The J gene is TRBJ2-7, the V gene TRBV5-1; 7 bases fit TRBD1. Sequenced: sorted CD4+, CD8+, or CD8+CD57+ T cells (not recorded which) from PBMCs. This clonotype was obtained from a human donor in good health. CDR3 in amino acids: CASRTRDSDSYEQYF. The CDR3, as DNA: TGCGCCAGCAGAACCCGGGACAGTGACTCCTACGAGCAGTACTTC.